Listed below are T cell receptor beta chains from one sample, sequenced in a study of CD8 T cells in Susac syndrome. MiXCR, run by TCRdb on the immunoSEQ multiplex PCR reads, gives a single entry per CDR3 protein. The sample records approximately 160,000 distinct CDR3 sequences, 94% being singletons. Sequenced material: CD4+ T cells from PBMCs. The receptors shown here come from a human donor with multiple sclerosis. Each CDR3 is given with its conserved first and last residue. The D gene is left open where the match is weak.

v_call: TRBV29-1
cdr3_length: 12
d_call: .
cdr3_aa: CSVRVGSQPQHF

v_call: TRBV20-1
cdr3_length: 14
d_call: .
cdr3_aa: CSILNARRGSEAFF

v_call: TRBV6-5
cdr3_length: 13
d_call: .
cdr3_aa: CASTLRGSRTQYF

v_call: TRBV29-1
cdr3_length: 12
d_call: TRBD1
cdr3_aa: CSVDEGAYGYTF

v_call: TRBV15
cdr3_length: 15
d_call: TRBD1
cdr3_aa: CASGQGVKVNQPQHF

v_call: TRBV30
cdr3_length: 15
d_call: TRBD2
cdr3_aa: CAWEDSGRAKDTQYF

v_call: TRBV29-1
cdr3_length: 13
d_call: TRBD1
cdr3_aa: CSVRTGDLYGYTF

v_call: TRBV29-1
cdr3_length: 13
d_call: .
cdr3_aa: CSVASGQGTEAFF

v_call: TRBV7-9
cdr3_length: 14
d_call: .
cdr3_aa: CASSRTGDTDTQYF

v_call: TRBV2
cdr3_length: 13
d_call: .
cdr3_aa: CASSVQISTEAFF

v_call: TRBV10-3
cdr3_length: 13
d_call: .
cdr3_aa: CAITPGQDQPQHF

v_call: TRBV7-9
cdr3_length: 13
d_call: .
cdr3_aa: CASSLGGSQPQHF

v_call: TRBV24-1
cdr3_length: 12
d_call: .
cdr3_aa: CATSAEDYGYTF

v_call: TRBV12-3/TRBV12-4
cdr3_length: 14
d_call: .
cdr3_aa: CASSPRQIRETQYF

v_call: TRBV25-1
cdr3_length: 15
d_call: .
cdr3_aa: CASSEPRGGDTEAFF

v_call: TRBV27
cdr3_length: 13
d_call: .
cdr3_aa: CASSLRYGETQYF

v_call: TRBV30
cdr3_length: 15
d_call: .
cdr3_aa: CAWRLGSSSTDTQYF

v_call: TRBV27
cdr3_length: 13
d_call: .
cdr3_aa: CASGGLTAQPQHF

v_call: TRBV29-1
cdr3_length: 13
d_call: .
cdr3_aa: CSVTFVMNTEAFF

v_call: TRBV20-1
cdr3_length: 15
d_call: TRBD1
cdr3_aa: CSAGGQGNMNTEAFF

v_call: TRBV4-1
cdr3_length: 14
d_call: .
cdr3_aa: CASSKLWLTGELFF

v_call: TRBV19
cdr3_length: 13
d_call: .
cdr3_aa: CASTHSGANVLTF

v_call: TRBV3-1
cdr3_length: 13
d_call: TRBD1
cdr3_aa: CASSGTDNQPQHF

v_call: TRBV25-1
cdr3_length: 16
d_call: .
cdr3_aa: CASTPSRGVANEKLFF

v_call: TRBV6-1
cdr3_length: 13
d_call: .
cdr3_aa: CASSEVWGNIQYF

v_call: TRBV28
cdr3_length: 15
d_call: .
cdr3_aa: CASSLPDSGLKSYTF

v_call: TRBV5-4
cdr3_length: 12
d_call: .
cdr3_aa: CASSLAPGTQYF

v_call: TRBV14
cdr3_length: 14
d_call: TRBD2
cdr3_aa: CASSQRGGRPEQYF

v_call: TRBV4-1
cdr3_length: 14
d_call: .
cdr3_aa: CASSHSANGETQYF

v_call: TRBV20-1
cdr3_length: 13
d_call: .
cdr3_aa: CSATGLPNYGYTF

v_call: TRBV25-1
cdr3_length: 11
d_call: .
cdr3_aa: CASSGRETQYF

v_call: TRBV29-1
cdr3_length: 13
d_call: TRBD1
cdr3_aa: CSVGRDRGNQAFF

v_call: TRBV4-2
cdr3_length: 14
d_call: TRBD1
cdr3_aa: CASSQDRGKNEAFF

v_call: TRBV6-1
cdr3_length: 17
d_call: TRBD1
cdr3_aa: CASSEAGGLDGNQPQHF

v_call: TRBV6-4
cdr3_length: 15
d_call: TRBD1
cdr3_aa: CASSDTGTGPNVLTF

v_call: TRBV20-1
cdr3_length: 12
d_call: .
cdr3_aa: CSALQPPYEQYF

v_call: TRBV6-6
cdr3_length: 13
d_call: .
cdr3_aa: CASSWGPDQPQHF

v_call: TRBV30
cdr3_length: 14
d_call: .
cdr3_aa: CAWASGHPNTEAFF

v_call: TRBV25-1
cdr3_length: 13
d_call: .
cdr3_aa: CASKLGGGDTQYF

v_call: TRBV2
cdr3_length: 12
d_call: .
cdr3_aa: CASSVEGGGYTF

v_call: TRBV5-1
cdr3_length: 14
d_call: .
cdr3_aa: CASSLGHSNQPQHF

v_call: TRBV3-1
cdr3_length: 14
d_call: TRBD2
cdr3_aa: CASSPQIAGNEQFF

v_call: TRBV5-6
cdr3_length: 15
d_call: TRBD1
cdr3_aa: CASSLGTVGAQPQHF

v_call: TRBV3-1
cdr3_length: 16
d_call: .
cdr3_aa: CASSQDTGHWRNEQFF

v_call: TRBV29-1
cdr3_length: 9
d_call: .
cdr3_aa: CSVFFEQYF

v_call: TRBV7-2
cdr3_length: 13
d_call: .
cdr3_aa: CASSLSWTDTQYF

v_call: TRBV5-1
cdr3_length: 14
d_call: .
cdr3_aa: CASSLDSSTDTQYF

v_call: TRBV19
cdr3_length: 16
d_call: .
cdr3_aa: CASTPLSGGTAGELFF

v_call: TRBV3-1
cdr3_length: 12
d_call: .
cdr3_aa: CASRRRDEKLFF

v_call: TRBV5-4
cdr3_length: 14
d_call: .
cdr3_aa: CASSADQANTEAFF

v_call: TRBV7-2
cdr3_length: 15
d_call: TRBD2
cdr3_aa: CASSLHREGRVEQYF

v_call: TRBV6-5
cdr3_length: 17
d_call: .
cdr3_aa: CASSYSWTASGANVLTF

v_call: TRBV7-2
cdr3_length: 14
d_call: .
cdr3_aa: CASSSAPTGETQYF

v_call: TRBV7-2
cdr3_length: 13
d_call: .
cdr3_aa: CASSLGGHTEAFF

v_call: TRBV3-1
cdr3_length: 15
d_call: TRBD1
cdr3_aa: CASSQEGQGSYEQYF